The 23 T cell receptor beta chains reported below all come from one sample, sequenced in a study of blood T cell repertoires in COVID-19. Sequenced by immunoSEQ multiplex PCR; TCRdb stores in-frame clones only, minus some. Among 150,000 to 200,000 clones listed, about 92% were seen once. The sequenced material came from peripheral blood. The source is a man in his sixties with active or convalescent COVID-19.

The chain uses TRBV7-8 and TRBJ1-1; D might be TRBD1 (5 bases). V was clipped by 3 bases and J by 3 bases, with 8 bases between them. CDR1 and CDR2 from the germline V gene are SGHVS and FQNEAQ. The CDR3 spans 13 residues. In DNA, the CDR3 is TGTGCCAGCAGCTTGGTAGGGGACACTGAAGCTTTCTTT. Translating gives CASSLVGDTEAFF.

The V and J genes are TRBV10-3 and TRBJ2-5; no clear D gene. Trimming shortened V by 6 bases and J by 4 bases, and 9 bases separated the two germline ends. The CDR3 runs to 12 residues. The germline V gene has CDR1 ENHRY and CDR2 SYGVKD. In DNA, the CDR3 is TGTGCCATCAGGGGCTTGGGAGAGACCCAGTACTTC. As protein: CAIRGLGETQYF.

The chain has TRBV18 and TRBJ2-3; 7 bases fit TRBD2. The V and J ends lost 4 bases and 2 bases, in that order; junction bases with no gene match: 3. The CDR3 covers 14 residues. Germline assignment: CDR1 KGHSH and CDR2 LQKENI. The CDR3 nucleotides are TGTGCCAGCTCACTTGCGGGGGACACAGATACGCAGTATTTT. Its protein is CASSLAGDTDTQYF.

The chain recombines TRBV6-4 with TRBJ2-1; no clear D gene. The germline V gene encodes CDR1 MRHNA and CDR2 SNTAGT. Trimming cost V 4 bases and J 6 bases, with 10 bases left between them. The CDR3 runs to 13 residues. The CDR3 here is CASSADWINEQFF. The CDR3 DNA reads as TGTGCCAGCAGTGCCGACTGGATCAATGAGCAGTTCTTC.

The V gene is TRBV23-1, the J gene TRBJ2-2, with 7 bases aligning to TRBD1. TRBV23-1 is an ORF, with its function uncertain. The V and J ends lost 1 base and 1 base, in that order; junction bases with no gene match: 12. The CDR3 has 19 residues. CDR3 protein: CASSQCRDSPGRNTGELFF. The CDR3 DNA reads TGCGCCAGCAGTCAATGCCGGGACAGCCCAGGTCGGAACACCGGGGAGCTGTTTTTT.

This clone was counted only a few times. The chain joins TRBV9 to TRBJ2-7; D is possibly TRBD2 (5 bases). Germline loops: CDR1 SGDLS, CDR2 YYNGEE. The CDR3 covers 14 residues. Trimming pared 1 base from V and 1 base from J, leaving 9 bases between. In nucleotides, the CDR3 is TGTGCCAGCAGCGTAAGTCTAGCTTCCTACGAGCAGTACTTC. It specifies CASSVSLASYEQYF. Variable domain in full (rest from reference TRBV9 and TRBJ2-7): DSGVTQTPKHLITATGQRVTLRCSPRSGDLSVYWYQQSLDQGLQFLIQYYNGEERAKGNILERFSAQQFPDLHSELNLSSLELGDSALYFCASSVSLASYEQYFGPGTRLTVT.

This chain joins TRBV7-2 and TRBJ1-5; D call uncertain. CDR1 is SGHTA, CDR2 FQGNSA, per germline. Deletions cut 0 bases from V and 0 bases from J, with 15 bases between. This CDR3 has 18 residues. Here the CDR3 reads CASSLAISTDYSNQPQHF. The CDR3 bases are TGTGCCAGCAGCTTAGCAATCTCCACAGACTATAGCAATCAGCCCCAGCATTTT.

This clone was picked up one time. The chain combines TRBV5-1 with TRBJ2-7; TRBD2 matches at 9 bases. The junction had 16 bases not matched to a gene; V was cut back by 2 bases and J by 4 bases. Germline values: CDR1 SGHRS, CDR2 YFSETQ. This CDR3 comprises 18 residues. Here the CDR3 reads CASSLAGGVGGLKYEQYF. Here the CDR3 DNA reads TGCGCCAGCAGCTTAGCGGGGGGCGTTGGGGGCTTGAAGTACGAGCAGTACTTC.

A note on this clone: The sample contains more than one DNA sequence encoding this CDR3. Written as DNA, the CDR3 is TGTGCCAGCAGCAGCCTACAGGGATATGAGCAGTTCTTC. As protein: CASSSLQGYEQFF. The V gene is TRBV5-8, the J gene TRBJ2-1; D might be TRBD1 (6 bases). Germline lookup yields CDR1 SGHTS and CDR2 YDEGEE. This CDR3 is built from 13 residues. Trimming cost V 4 bases and J 8 bases, with 13 bases left between them.

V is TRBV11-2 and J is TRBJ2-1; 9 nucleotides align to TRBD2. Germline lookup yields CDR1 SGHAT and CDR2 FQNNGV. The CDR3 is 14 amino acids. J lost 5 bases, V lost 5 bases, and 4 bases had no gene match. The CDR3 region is CASSQGLANNEQFF. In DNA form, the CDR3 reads TGTGCCAGCAGCCAGGGACTAGCCAACAATGAGCAGTTCTTC.

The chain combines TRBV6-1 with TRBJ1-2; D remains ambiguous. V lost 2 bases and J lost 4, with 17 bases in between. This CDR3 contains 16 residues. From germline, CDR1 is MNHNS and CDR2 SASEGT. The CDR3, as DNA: TGTGCCAGCAGTGAAACCGGACGGAGACTACTCTATGGCTACACCTTC. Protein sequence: CASSETGRRLLYGYTF.

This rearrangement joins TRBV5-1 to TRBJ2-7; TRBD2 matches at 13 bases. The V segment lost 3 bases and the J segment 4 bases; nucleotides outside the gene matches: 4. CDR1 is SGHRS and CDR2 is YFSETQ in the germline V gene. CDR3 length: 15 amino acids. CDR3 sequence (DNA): TGCGCCAGCAGCTCCACTAGCGGGGGGGATTACGAGCAGTACTTC. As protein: CASSSTSGGDYEQYF.

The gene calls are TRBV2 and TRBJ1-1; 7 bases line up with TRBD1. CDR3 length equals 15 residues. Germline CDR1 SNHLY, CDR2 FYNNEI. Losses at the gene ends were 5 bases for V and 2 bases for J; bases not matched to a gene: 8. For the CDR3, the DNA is TGTGCCAGCAGTCAAATTAGACAGGGAAACACTGAAGCTTTCTTT. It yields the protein CASSQIRQGNTEAFF.

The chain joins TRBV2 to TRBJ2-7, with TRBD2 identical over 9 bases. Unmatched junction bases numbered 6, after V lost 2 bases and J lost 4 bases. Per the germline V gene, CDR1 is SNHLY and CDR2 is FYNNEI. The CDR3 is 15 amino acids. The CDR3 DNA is TGTGCCAGCAGTGAAATAAGCGGGGGGTCATACGAGCAGTACTTC. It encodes CASSEISGGSYEQYF.

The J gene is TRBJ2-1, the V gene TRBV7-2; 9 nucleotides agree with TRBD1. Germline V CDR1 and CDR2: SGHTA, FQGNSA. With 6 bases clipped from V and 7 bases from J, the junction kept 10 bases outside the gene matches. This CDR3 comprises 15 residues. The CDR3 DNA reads TGTGCCAGCAGGCCGCAATCGGGACAGGGTAATGAGCAGTTCTTC. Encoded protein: CASRPQSGQGNEQFF.

DNA for the CDR3: TGTGCCAGTTCAGGGGGAGTCACTGAAGCTTTCTTT. Its translation is CASSGGVTEAFF. The chain joins TRBV10-3 to TRBJ1-1; 7 bases fit TRBD1. The CDR3 has 12 amino acids. J lost 4 bases, V lost 10 bases, and 6 bases had no gene match. The germline CDR1 and CDR2 sequences are ENHRY and SYGVKD.

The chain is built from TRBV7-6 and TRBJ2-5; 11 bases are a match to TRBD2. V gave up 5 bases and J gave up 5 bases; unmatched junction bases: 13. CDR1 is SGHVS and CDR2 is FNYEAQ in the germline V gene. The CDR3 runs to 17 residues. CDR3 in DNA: TGTGCCAGCAGCCAAGTGGTAATAGCGGGGGGGCGGGAGACCCAGTACTTC. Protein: CASSQVVIAGGRETQYF.

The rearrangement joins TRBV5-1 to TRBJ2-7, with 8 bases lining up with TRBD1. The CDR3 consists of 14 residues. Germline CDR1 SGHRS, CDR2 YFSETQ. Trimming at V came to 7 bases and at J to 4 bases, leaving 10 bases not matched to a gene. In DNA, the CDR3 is TGCGCCAGCCGTGCAGTAGGACAGGGTTACGAGCAGTACTTC. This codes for CASRAVGQGYEQYF.

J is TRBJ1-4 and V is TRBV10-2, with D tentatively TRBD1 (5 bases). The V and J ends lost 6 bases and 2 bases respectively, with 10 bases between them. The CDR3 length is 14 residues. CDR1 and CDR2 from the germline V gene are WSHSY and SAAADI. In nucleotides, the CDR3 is TGCGCCAGCAGACAGGAGCCGACTAATGAAAAACTGTTTTTT. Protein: CASRQEPTNEKLFF.

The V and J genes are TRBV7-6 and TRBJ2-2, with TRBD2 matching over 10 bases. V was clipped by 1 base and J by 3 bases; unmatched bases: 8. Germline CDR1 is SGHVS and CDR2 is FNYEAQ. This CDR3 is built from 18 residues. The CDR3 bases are TGTGCCAGCAGCTTAGAGGCAGGTCTAGCGGGGGACACCGGGGAGCTGTTTTTT. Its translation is CASSLEAGLAGDTGELFF.

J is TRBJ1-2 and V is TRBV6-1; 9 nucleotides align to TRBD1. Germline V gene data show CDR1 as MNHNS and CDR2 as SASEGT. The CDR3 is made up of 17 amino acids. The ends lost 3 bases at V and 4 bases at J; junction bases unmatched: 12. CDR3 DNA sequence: TGTGCCAGCAGTGACAGGGGGGGGGACAGGGTCTTCTATGGCTACACCTTC. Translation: CASSDRGGDRVFYGYTF.

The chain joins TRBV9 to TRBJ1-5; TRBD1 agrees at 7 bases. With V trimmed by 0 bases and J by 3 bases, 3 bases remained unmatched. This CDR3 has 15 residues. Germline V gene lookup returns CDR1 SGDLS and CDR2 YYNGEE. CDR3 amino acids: CASSVGGGHNQPQHF. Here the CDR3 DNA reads TGTGCCAGCAGCGTAGGAGGGGGCCACAATCAGCCCCAGCATTTT.

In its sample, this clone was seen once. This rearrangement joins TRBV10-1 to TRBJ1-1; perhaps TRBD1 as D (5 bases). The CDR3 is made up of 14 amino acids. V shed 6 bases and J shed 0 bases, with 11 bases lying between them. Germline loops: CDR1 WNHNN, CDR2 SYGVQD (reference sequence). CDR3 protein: CASSGGTLNTEAFF. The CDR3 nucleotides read TGCGCCAGCAGCGGCGGGACCCTGAACACTGAAGCTTTCTTT.